Each of the 7 T cell receptor beta chains below was sequenced from the same sample in a study of blood T cell repertoires in COVID-19. Generated by immunoSEQ multiplex PCR, the TCRdb table keeps only in-frame clones and is missing some. The repertoire holds under 200,000 clones, with more than 75% as singletons. Sequencing was done on a sample of peripheral blood. These receptors were collected from a woman older than 75 with acute or convalescent COVID-19.

This rearrangement joins TRBV6-2 or TRBV6-3 to TRBJ2-5; TRBD1 agrees at 12 bases. J was trimmed by 4 bases and V by 5 bases; bases with no gene match: 8. Germline CDR1 reads MNHEY; CDR2 reads SVGEGT. This CDR3 is 16 amino acids long. The CDR3 nucleotides read TGTGCCAGCAGTCTTACGGGACAGGGGGCGCGAGAGACCCAGTACTTC. This encodes CASSLTGQGARETQYF.

The J gene is TRBJ2-7, the V gene TRBV6-5, with D possibly matching TRBD1 (6 bases). The germline CDR1 and CDR2 sequences are MNHEY and SVGAGI. CDR3 size: 15 residues. V lost 6 bases and J lost 0, with 15 bases in between. The CDR3 region has the DNA TGTGCCAGCAGGGACCCGGGACACAGCTCCTACGAGCAGTACTTC. Residues: CASRDPGHSSYEQYF.

This clone was observed a single time. The chain links TRBV19 to TRBJ2-1, with TRBD1 identical over 7 bases. V was clipped by 7 bases and J by 3 bases; unmatched bases: 6. The length of the CDR3 is 14 residues. Germline CDR1 reads LNHDA; CDR2 reads SQIVND (reference sequence). CDR3 coding DNA: TGTGCCAGTACCTCGAGACAGGGCTACAATGAGCAGTTCTTC. Translated, it gives CASTSRQGYNEQFF.

This clone was observed a single time. This chain connects TRBV3-1 (or the pseudogene TRBV3-2) to TRBJ1-1; D ambiguous. CDR1 LGHDT and CDR2 YNNKEL come from the germline V gene (reference sequence). The CDR3 contains 12 residues. With 4 bases removed from V and 6 bases from J, the gap between germline ends came to 9 bases. The CDR3 protein is CASSPRAAEAFF. CDR3 nucleotide sequence: TGTGCCAGCAGCCCGCGTGCGGCTGAAGCTTTCTTT.

The chain has TRBV5-1 and TRBJ2-4; 9 nucleotides agree with TRBD1. CDR1 SGHRS and CDR2 YFSETQ come from the germline V gene. V shed 0 bases, J shed 9 bases, and the junction held 4 bases outside the gene matches. The CDR3 spans 14 residues. CDR3 region: CASSLGTGVTIQYF. As DNA, the CDR3 is TGCGCCAGCAGCTTGGGGACAGGGGTGACCATTCAGTACTTC.

V gene TRBV9 combines with J gene TRBJ1-3; maybe TRBD1 (5 bases). Germline assignment: CDR1 SGDLS and CDR2 YYNGEE. Trimming took off 8 bases at V and 7 bases at J, with 25 bases between the two ends. The CDR3 is 16 amino acids. In DNA form, the CDR3 reads TGTGCCAGTAGCCCGAGGACATTGTTAGCGGGGAACACCATATATTTT. Its protein is CASSPRTLLAGNTIYF. The variable domain in full, completed from reference TRBV9 and TRBJ1-3, reads DSGVTQTPKHLITATGQRVTLRCSPRSGDLSVYWYQQSLDQGLQFLIQYYNGEERAKGNILERFSAQQFPDLHSELNLSSLELGDSALYFCASSPRTLLAGNTIYFGEGSWLTVV.

This chain uses TRBV27 with TRBJ2-1; 14 nucleotides line up with TRBD2. V shed 4 bases and J 8 bases; nucleotides not matched to a gene: 1. This CDR3 contains 14 residues. CDR1 and CDR2 from the germline V gene are MNHEY and SMNVEV (reference sequence). In DNA form, the CDR3 reads TGTGCCAGCAGTTCGGGACTAGCGGGGGATGAGCAGTTCTTC. It yields the protein CASSSGLAGDEQFF.